A selection of T cell receptor beta chains follows, all from one sample in a study of blood T cells in healthy people across ages. Each CDR3 protein is one row after TCRdb ran MiXCR on the 5' RACE reads. This table has about 1.6 million distinct CDR3 sequences, 30% to 40% appearing once. Sequenced sample: blood. These receptors were taken from a woman aged 25 to 39 in good health. Each CDR3 is given without its conserved first and last residue.

>TRBV27
ASSPGTSGRGSDTQY
>TRBV5-6
ASSLEGSSGYTEQF
>TRBV25-1
ASSDSRTLGQPQH
>TRBV20-1
SARYQDTQY
>TRBV12-3/TRBV12-4
ASSLSRTAAYEQY
>TRBV29-1
SVVRGRASEQF
>TRBV5-6
ASSRGGAKNIQY
>TRBV12-3/TRBV12-4
ASSPGLAHTQY
>TRBV6-1
ASSEDERENEQF
>TRBV30
AWNLPGRKGSVGYT
>TRBV5-1
ASSLGDESGGYT
>TRBV9
ASSFNDRGLDLVANVLT
>TRBV7-9
ASSFYLAGSTDTQY
>TRBV3-1
ASSQGRTANEQF
>TRBV28
ASSPLGLADADTQY
>TRBV6-6
ASSRPGTALQETQY
>TRBV12-3/TRBV12-4
ASRLSTEYNEQF
>TRBV5-1
ASNRVSYNERF
>TRBV20-1
SAASGVDYNEQF
>TRBV27
ASRVAGGPGSKETQY
>TRBV14
ASSHRDRGPSTDTQY
>TRBV25-1
ASALPGTGPVGQF
>TRBV7-2
ASSTTGEGIISSYNEQF
>TRBV12-5
ASGLVQNSYEQY
>TRBV12-3/TRBV12-4
ASSPEGLGYGYT
>TRBV20-1
SARDGLRSSQGQY
>TRBV20-1
SASGRLVERVVDEQF
>TRBV25-1
ASILLGRQQETQY
>TRBV12-3/TRBV12-4
ASSFYPPAV
>TRBV6-1
ASSGPREIKNIQY
>TRBV12-3/TRBV12-4
ASSLDTGGLRGYT
>TRBV27
ASSLLGASSYEQY
>TRBV10-1
ASSESGAELTDTQY
>TRBV20-1
SANDDLAGYEQY
>TRBV6-5
ASSYLQGGEQY
>TRBV2
ATSPDSSTDTQY
>TRBV7-9
TSSLAGPYGYT
>TRBV9
ASSAPEGGYEQY
>TRBV27
ASSLQALSTDTQY
>TRBV27
ASSSLGTGNEKLF
>TRBV12-3/TRBV12-4
ASARGGLKETQY
>TRBV7-9
ASSPRTSGRSYEQY
>TRBV7-6
ASSPGPNGDGYT
>TRBV25-1
ASSPPGTGKNEQF
>TRBV28
ASSFSTRGGTEAF
>TRBV18
ASSPPGPFSYEQY
>TRBV9
ASSPPRQGSMNTEAF
>TRBV9
ASSLALTGGQADTQY